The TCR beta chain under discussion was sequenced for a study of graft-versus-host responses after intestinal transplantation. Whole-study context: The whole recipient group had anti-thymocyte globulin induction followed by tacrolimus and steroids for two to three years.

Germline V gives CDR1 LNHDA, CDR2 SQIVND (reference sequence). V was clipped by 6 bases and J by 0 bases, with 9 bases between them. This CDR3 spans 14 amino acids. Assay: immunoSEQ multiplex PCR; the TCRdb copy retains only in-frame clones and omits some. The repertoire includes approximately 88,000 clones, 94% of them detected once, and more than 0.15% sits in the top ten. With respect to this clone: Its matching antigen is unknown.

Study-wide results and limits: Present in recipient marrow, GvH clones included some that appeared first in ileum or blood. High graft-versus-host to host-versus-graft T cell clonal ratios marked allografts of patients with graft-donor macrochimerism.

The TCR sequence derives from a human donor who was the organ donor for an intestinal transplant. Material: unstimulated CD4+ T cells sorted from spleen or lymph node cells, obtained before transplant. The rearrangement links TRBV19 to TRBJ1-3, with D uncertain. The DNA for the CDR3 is TGTGCCAGTAGCATACAGAGCTCTGGAAACACCATATATTTT. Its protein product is CASSIQSSGNTIYF.